This passage covers 2 T cell receptor beta chains from one sample sequenced in a study of blood T cell repertoires in COVID-19. Repertoires were generated with immunoSEQ multiplex PCR, while TCRdb's copy carries only in-frame clones and drops some. The sample shows roughly 120,000 clones, approximately 80% of them seen only once. Input material: peripheral blood. Receptors originate from a man aged 65 to 85 with acute or convalescent COVID-19.

The CDR3 reads CASSEGAVNTGELFF. The CDR3 nucleotides read TGTGCCAGCAGTGAAGGAGCGGTGAACACCGGGGAGCTGTTTTTT. The V gene is TRBV6-1, the J gene TRBJ2-2; TRBD2 might be the D (5 bases). This CDR3 region has 15 residues. The V end was cut by 1 base, the J end by 1 base, with 7 bases between. Germline CDR1 and CDR2: MNHNS and SASEGT.

The rearrangement joins TRBV10-2 to TRBJ1-5, with 10 bases fitting TRBD1. V lost 3 bases, J lost 2 bases, and 16 bases stayed unmatched. The CDR3 extends over 20 amino acids. The germline V gene encodes CDR1 WSHSY and CDR2 SAAADI. The CDR3: CASSDPFRRDRGMRNQPQHF. In DNA, the CDR3 is TGCGCCAGCAGTGACCCCTTCCGGCGGGACAGGGGTATGCGCAATCAGCCCCAGCATTTT.